This record concerns one TCR beta chain sequence. These data belong to a study of T cells in tuberculosis. With V trimmed by 5 bases and J by 5 bases, 9 bases remained unmatched. The CDR3 is 15 amino acids. The germline gives CDR1 LNHNV, CDR2 YYDKDF (reference sequence). Only in-frame clones appear in the TCRdb table, and some are missing; sequencing was by immunoSEQ multiplex PCR. Here the sample spans roughly 32,000 clones, about 95% being singletons. Sequenced material: PBMCs. This receptor was identified in a donor aged 10 to 29 with latent tuberculosis or without tuberculosis infection. The V call is TRBV15, the J call TRBJ2-1, with 7 nucleotides matching TRBD2. CDR3 residues: CATSEAAGTHNEQFF. The CDR3 DNA follows: TGTGCCACCAGCGAAGCAGCGGGGACCCACAATGAGCAGTTCTTC.